This T cell receptor beta chain was observed in a study of CD8 T cells in Susac syndrome. After extraction with the RNeasy kit, about 0.45 to 1 ug of the RNA was reverse transcribed using random hexamers. The CDR3 of TCR beta was amplified by immunoSEQ multiplex PCR across 54 Vbeta and 13 Jbeta. MiXCR, applied by TCRdb to the immunoSEQ multiplex PCR reads, yields one record per CDR3 protein. The table includes under 200,000 distinct CDR3 sequences, 95% detected once. CDR3 length equals 17 residues. V shed 4 bases, J shed 3 bases, and the junction held 15 bases outside the gene matches. The patients with Susac syndrome were individuals who fulfilled the recently defined diagnostic criteria for disease that was either definite or probable. The CD8+ and CD4+ T cells were isolated magnetically using a negative isolation approach, whereas the TEMRA cells were enriched by FACS.

The receptor was isolated from a human donor with Susac syndrome. The sequencing input was CD8+ T cells from PBMCs. The V gene is TRBV23-1, the J gene TRBJ2-7; the match to TRBD2 covers 7 bases. TRBV23-1 is placed among ORFs of uncertain function. As DNA, the CDR3 is TGCGCCAGCAGTCTAAACCGGGACTATGCTCAGGACTACGAGCAGTACTTC. It translates to CASSLNRDYAQDYEQYF.